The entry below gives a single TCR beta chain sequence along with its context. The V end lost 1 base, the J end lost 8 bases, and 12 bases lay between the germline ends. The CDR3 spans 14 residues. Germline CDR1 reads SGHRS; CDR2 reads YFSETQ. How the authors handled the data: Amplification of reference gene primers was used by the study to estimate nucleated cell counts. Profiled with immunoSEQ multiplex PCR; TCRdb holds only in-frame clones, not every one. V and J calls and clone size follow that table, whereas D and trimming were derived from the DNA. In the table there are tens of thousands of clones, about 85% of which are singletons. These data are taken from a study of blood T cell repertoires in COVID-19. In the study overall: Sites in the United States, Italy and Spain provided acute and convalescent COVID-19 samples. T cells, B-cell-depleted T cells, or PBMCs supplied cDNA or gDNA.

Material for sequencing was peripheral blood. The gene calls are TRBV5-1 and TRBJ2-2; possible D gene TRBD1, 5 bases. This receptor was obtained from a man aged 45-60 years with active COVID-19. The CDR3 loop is CASSLTAGPGELFF. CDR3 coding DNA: TGCGCCAGCAGCTTGACCGCAGGGCCAGGGGAGCTGTTTTTT. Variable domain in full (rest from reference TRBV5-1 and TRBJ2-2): KAGVTQTPRYLIKTRGQQVTLSCSPISGHRSVSWYQQTPGQGLQFLFEYFSETQRNKGNFPGRFSGRQFSNSRSEMNVSTLELGDSALYLCASSLTAGPGELFFGEGSRLTVL.